This T cell receptor (beta chain) came from a study of T cells in Graves' hyperthyroidism and ophthalmopathy. General study findings and limits: Ophthalmopathy was separated from stable hyperthyroidism by a 13 V-J model. Blood also carried most thyroid clonotypes expanded above 0.001.

V trimming: 2 bases; J trimming: 2 bases; junction bases outside the gene matches: 6. Germline V CDR1 and CDR2: DFQATT, SNEGSKA (reference sequence). This CDR3 has 16 residues. Across 18 months, stable Graves' hyperthyroidism was marked by no progression to ophthalmopathy. In patients aged 18 to 65, hyperthyroidism was newly diagnosed, with duration under 2 months. This clonotype has more than one count but fewer than ten. As yet, its antigen is unknown. Template material for amplifying TCR beta CDR3 regions consisted of RNA transcripts. First-round RT-PCR with HTBI primers amplified the TCR CDR3 region. TCRdb independently ran MiXCR on the multiplex PCR reads; one entry per CDR3 protein. The top ten hold less than 40% of the sample, which has hundreds of thousands of distinct CDR3 sequences, 30% to 40% seen once.

This clonotype originated in a woman in her thirties or forties with Graves' hyperthyroidism. Material: blood. V is TRBV20-1 and J is TRBJ2-7; TRBD2 matches 13 bases. The CDR3 loop is CSARSGTSGKTYEQYF. The DNA of the CDR3 is TGCAGTGCTAGATCCGGGACTAGCGGGAAAACCTACGAGCAGTACTTC.